The table lists the clone carrying this T cell receptor (beta chain) with many counts. What it binds is not known. The source material, RNA transcripts, was used to amplify TCR beta CDR3 regions. Carried out on the TCR CDR3, a first-round RT-PCR used the HTBI primer set. MiXCR, applied by TCRdb to the multiplex PCR reads, yields one record per CDR3 protein. There are around 350,000 distinct CDR3 sequences in the sample; approximately 19% occur only once, and roughly 3.5% lies in the top ten. This specimen comes from a study of T cells in Graves' hyperthyroidism and ophthalmopathy. A lack of ophthalmopathy progression within 18 months defined stable Graves' hyperthyroidism. Study results and limitations: Among thyroid clonotypes expanded above 0.001, most also appeared in blood. It was a median approximately 6 months before onset that the model predicted ophthalmopathy. A model using 13 V-J features told ophthalmopathy apart from stable hyperthyroidism.

The sequenced sample was blood. The receptor's source is a woman under 30 with Graves' hyperthyroidism.

The CDR3 is CSAPPGAYGYTF. CDR3 bases: TGCAGTGCCCCCCCAGGGGCCTATGGCTACACCTTC. V is TRBV20-1 and J is TRBJ1-2; possible D gene TRBD1, 6 bases. V was pared by 6 bases and J by 4 bases, with 12 bases between. Germline loops: CDR1 DFQATT, CDR2 SNEGSKA (reference sequence). The CDR3 is 12 amino acids.